This is a list of T cell receptor beta chains from one sample in a study of shared clonotypes between healthy human individuals. Clones were sequenced by immunoSEQ multiplex PCR, and TCRdb holds only the in-frame ones, with some missing. Seen here are 1.6 million or so clones, 97% to 99% observed once, and the top ten hold approximately 0.38%. What was sequenced was naive CD4+ T cells sorted from blood. Source of these receptors: a young man in good health. Both conserved end residues are part of each CDR3.

V	length	J	CDR3
TRBV5-1	15	TRBJ1-2	CASRQGANSNYGYTF
TRBV5-6	15	TRBJ2-4	CASSLAQRIQNIQYF
TRBV28	13	TRBJ1-2	CASSSGTNYGYTF
TRBV18	13	TRBJ1-4	CASSLSTVEKLFF
TRBV7-9	16	TRBJ1-4	CASSLAHTGLHEKLFF
TRBV27	15	TRBJ1-4	CASSFLPTVGEKLFF
TRBV28	14	TRBJ1-1	CASSFRPGNTEAFF
TRBV4-1	12	TRBJ1-4	CASSRVGEKLFF
TRBV20-1	10	TRBJ2-3	CSASVGTQYF
TRBV7-6	16	TRBJ2-7	CASSLGGTGGIYEQYF
TRBV14	16	TRBJ2-4	CASSQGGGVSKNIQYF
TRBV10-1	13	TRBJ1-2	CASSPGAPYGYTF
TRBV7-2	16	TRBJ1-5	CASSPVGTGGVQPQHF
TRBV11-2	13	TRBJ2-5	CASCWEYQETQYF
TRBV28	17	TRBJ2-7	CASSFPYKTGGGYEQYF
TRBV27	15	TRBJ2-4	CASSTLRGPKNIQYF
TRBV5-1	13	TRBJ2-3	CASSFAGSDTQYF
TRBV14	13	TRBJ2-1	CASSPSQGHGQFF
TRBV9	15	TRBJ2-3	CASSRREGSTDTQYF
TRBV5-4	15	TRBJ2-3	CASSKQGAGRDTQYF
TRBV4-3	15	TRBJ1-1	CASSQGGRGHTEAFF
TRBV29-1	13	TRBJ2-5	CSVTPWTKETQYF
TRBV5-6	14	TRBJ1-5	CASSETGSNQPQHF
TRBV10-1	12	TRBJ1-3	CASSESAGTLYF
TRBV5-5	12	TRBJ2-5	CASSRGVETQYF
TRBV27	16	TRBJ2-3	CASSYRQRAGTDTQYF